This is a list of T cell receptor beta chains from one sample in a study of preoperative IRX-2 immunotherapy in early breast cancer. Method: immunoSEQ multiplex PCR; TCRdb's copy keeps in-frame clones and lacks some. The sample gives approximately 98,000 clones, around 86% of which show up once; roughly 2% is in the top ten. This specimen was tumor tissue, taken after IRX-2 immunotherapy. These receptors originate from a human donor with breast cancer. Each CDR3 is given with its conserved first and last residue. D genes are given only for firm matches. Some rows have no size entry. The others give once, few or many, or a class for an expanded clone.

V	D	size	J	CDR3	DNA
TRBV6-8	.	.	TRBJ1-4	CATVMIRGEKLFF	TGTGCCACCGTCATGATCAGGGGAGAAAAACTGTTTTTT
TRBV10-3	.	.	TRBJ1-1	CAISERGPSAEAFF	TGTGCCATCAGTGAGCGGGGCCCGTCAGCTGAAGCTTTCTTT
TRBV7-8	.	.	TRBJ2-2	CASSLALTATGELFF	TGTGCCAGCAGCTTAGCTTTGACAGCCACCGGGGAGCTGTTTTTT
TRBV14	.	.	TRBJ2-2	CASSHPWAGRTGELFF	TGTGCCAGCAGCCACCCCTGGGCCGGGCGTACCGGGGAGCTGTTTTTT
TRBV5-1	TRBD2	.	TRBJ2-1	CASKELAGGYNEQFF	TGCGCCAGCAAAGAACTAGCGGGGGGATACAATGAGCAGTTCTTC
TRBV5-1	.	.	TRBJ1-4	CASSPDSTNEKLFF	TGCGCCAGCAGCCCTGATTCAACTAATGAAAAACTGTTTTTT
TRBV11-3	.	.	TRBJ2-7	CASSMDTPGTLHYEQYF	TGTGCCAGCAGCATGGATACACCGGGGACCCTCCACTACGAGCAGTACTTC
TRBV11-3	.	.	TRBJ1-1	CASSKGRGNTEAFF	TGTGCCAGCAGTAAGGGGAGGGGGAACACTGAAGCTTTCTTT
TRBV28	TRBD2	.	TRBJ2-1	CASSTRSGSPYNEQFF	TGTGCCAGCAGCACCCGGAGCGGGAGTCCCTACAATGAGCAGTTCTTC
TRBV11-3	.	few	TRBJ1-5	CASSLEGTNQPQHF	TGTGCCAGCAGCTTAGAAGGCACTAATCAGCCCCAGCATTTT
TRBV6-4	.	.	TRBJ2-7	CASSRGDPHSYEQYF	TGTGCCAGCAGTAGGGGGGATCCCCACTCCTACGAGCAGTACTTC
TRBV7-1	.	.	TRBJ2-1	CASSVGLGMDEQFF	TGTGCCAGCAGCGTTGGACTGGGGATGGATGAGCAGTTCTTC
TRBV5-1	TRBD2	.	TRBJ2-5	CASSLGTSGWETQYF	TGCGCCAGCAGCCTGGGGACTAGCGGGTGGGAGACCCAGTACTTC
TRBV27	.	.	TRBJ2-4	CASRGRGVIQYF	TGTGCCAGCAGGGGCAGGGGAGTCATTCAGTACTTC
TRBV30	.	.	TRBJ1-5	CAWSKNDAQPQHF	TGTGCCTGGAGTAAGAATGATGCTCAGCCCCAGCATTTT
TRBV6-7	.	.	TRBJ1-2	CASRSYRGTEGGLAYGYTF	TGTGCCAGCAGATCCTATAGGGGTACGGAGGGGGGCTTGGCCTATGGCTACACCTTC
TRBV10-1	.	.	TRBJ2-2	CASSSLERTEELFF	TGCGCCAGCAGCTCTCTAGAACGCACCGAGGAGCTGTTTTTT
TRBV5-1	TRBD2	.	TRBJ2-3	CASSLTQRGGVTQYF	TGCGCCAGCAGCTTAACCCAGCGGGGGGGCGTTACGCAGTATTTT
TRBV19	.	.	TRBJ1-1	CASTGSENTEAFF	TGTGCCAGTACGGGATCAGAGAACACTGAAGCTTTCTTT
TRBV6-8	.	.	TRBJ1-1	CASSKQGDRTEAFF	TGTGCCAGCAGTAAACAGGGAGATCGGACTGAAGCTTTCTTT
TRBV28	.	once	TRBJ1-5	CASSPRTAYGEPQHF	TGTGCCAGCAGTCCGAGGACAGCCTATGGTGAGCCCCAGCATTTT
TRBV29-1	.	.	TRBJ1-5	CSVGGRGQPQHF	TGCAGCGTTGGGGGAAGAGGCCAGCCCCAGCATTTT
TRBV6-8	.	few	TRBJ2-5	CASSPSPGTMETQYF	TGTGCCAGCAGTCCCTCGCCAGGGACGATGGAGACCCAGTACTTC
TRBV5-1	.	.	TRBJ2-1	CASSSEARSRYNEQFF	TGCGCCAGCAGCTCAGAAGCGCGAAGCAGGTACAATGAGCAGTTCTTC
TRBV5-1	.	.	TRBJ1-1	CASSTWTINTEAFF	TGCGCCAGCAGCACCTGGACAATTAACACTGAAGCTTTCTTT
TRBV29-1	.	.	TRBJ2-1	CSVLGGRTFYNEQFF	TGCAGCGTACTCGGGGGGCGGACTTTCTACAATGAGCAGTTCTTC
TRBV28	TRBD1	.	TRBJ1-4	CASSLAGGVGEKLFF	TGTGCCAGCAGTTTAGCAGGGGGAGTGGGGGAAAAACTGTTTTTT
TRBV6-8	.	.	TRBJ1-2	CASSPTEYGYTF	TGTGCCAGCAGTCCCACGGAATATGGCTACACCTTC
TRBV6-8	.	.	TRBJ1-1	CASRGQVNTEAFF	TGTGCCAGCAGAGGGCAGGTCAACACTGAAGCTTTCTTT
TRBV6-8	TRBD1	.	TRBJ2-7	CASGTLGQGVGYEQYF	TGTGCCAGCGGGACCCTGGGACAGGGCGTCGGTTACGAGCAGTACTTC
TRBV30	.	.	TRBJ1-1	CAWRDYKNTEAFF	TGTGCCTGGAGGGACTACAAGAACACTGAAGCTTTCTTT
TRBV12-5	TRBD2	.	TRBJ2-1	CASGLGGGTPDEQFF	TGTGCTAGTGGTTTGGGCGGGGGGACCCCAGATGAGCAGTTCTTC
TRBV10-3	.	.	TRBJ2-3	CAISESDGSPSTDTQYF	TGTGCCATCAGTGAGTCGGACGGTTCTCCTAGCACAGATACGCAGTATTTT
TRBV23-1	.	.	TRBJ2-3	CASSLKAGDTDTQYF	TGCGCCAGCAGCTTGAAGGCAGGGGACACAGATACGCAGTATTTT
TRBV22-1	.	once	TRBJ1-2	CASSLEGWRGYTF	TGTGCCAGCAGTCTCGAGGGTTGGCGGGGCTACACCTTC
TRBV19	.	.	TRBJ2-2	CASNRLGGTGELFF	TGTGCCAGTAATAGGCTAGGAGGAACCGGGGAGCTGTTTTTT